This is a list of T cell receptor beta chains from one sample in a study of technical replicates of blood from a few donors. Sequenced by immunoSEQ multiplex PCR; TCRdb stores in-frame clones only, minus some. This sample has approximately 88,000 clones, with about 96% found just once. Sequenced material: T cells isolated from PBMCs. All receptors derive from a human donor in good health. Both conserved end residues are part of each CDR3.

V gene: TRBV19; J gene: TRBJ2-7; CDR3 protein: CASSGPGTGIYEQYF
V gene: TRBV11-3; J gene: TRBJ1-2; CDR3 protein: CASSSPWGQLDYGYTF
V gene: TRBV11-1; J gene: TRBJ2-7; CDR3 protein: CASRPADGLEYEQYF
V gene: TRBV5-8; J gene: TRBJ1-5; CDR3 protein: CASSEDGAISNQPQHF
V gene: TRBV25-1; J gene: TRBJ2-3; CDR3 protein: CASLAGAGDTQYF
V gene: TRBV11-3; J gene: TRBJ2-1; CDR3 protein: CASSLFQGNNEQFF
V gene: TRBV7-8; J gene: TRBJ2-7; CDR3 protein: CASSLGLHYEQYF
V gene: TRBV5-5; J gene: TRBJ1-1; CDR3 protein: CASSDDRGNTEAFF
V gene: TRBV5-1; J gene: TRBJ2-3; CDR3 protein: CASSLGASGSTDTQYF
V gene: TRBV9; J gene: TRBJ1-5; CDR3 protein: CASSGGTGNQPQHF
V gene: TRBV10-3; J gene: TRBJ1-2; CDR3 protein: CAISPGLPRDYGYTF
V gene: TRBV27; J gene: TRBJ1-1; CDR3 protein: CASSPTAWGTEAFF
V gene: TRBV2; J gene: TRBJ1-1; CDR3 protein: CASAGGSKNTEAFF
V gene: TRBV4-1; J gene: TRBJ2-3; CDR3 protein: CASSQVLQRELTDTQYF
V gene: TRBV6-5; J gene: TRBJ2-2; CDR3 protein: CASSPLRETGELFF
V gene: TRBV2; J gene: TRBJ2-3; CDR3 protein: CASSESGKRVVADTQYF
V gene: TRBV7-9; J gene: TRBJ1-5; CDR3 protein: CASSFGEGIQPQHF
V gene: TRBV29-1; J gene: TRBJ2-5; CDR3 protein: CSVEAVGGETQYF
V gene: TRBV7-2; J gene: TRBJ2-7; CDR3 protein: CASSSNRVSYEQYF
V gene: TRBV11-3; J gene: TRBJ2-7; CDR3 protein: CASSLGTGTGPYEQYF
V gene: TRBV7-2; J gene: TRBJ2-7; CDR3 protein: CASSLGGTAIYEQYF
V gene: TRBV27; J gene: TRBJ2-7; CDR3 protein: CASSLPGTRSGEQYF
V gene: TRBV7-2; J gene: TRBJ1-5; CDR3 protein: CASSLLTARVGQPQHF
V gene: TRBV29-1; J gene: TRBJ2-7; CDR3 protein: CSAELAEGYEQYF
V gene: TRBV5-1; J gene: TRBJ2-7; CDR3 protein: CASGMGTGFSYEQYF
V gene: TRBV9; J gene: TRBJ2-3; CDR3 protein: CASSDSGTTVLDTQYF
V gene: TRBV7-9; J gene: TRBJ2-1; CDR3 protein: CASSYPGQIYNEQFF
V gene: TRBV10-3; J gene: TRBJ2-2; CDR3 protein: CAISVGSGRAFTGELFF
V gene: TRBV27; J gene: TRBJ2-7; CDR3 protein: CASSLLGGRVYEQYF
V gene: TRBV19; J gene: TRBJ2-7; CDR3 protein: CASTDSPGTYEQYF
V gene: TRBV27; J gene: TRBJ2-2; CDR3 protein: CASSLFGTSGVANTGELFF
V gene: TRBV19; J gene: TRBJ2-7; CDR3 protein: CASSVRDSSYEQYF
V gene: TRBV11-2; J gene: TRBJ1-3; CDR3 protein: CASSLGGQISGNTIYF
V gene: TRBV29-1; J gene: TRBJ2-3; CDR3 protein: CSVDAGEHTQYF
V gene: TRBV28; J gene: TRBJ1-1; CDR3 protein: CASSLAVGTEAFF
V gene: TRBV29-1; J gene: TRBJ2-7; CDR3 protein: CSVGDRVHEQYF
V gene: TRBV6-5; J gene: TRBJ2-7; CDR3 protein: CASRGTGSNEQYF
V gene: TRBV19; J gene: TRBJ1-2; CDR3 protein: CASREEYGYTF
V gene: TRBV11-3; J gene: TRBJ1-5; CDR3 protein: CASSSGKSTRQAGCQPQHF
V gene: TRBV28; J gene: TRBJ2-7; CDR3 protein: CASRGPGVYEQYF
V gene: TRBV5-6; J gene: TRBJ1-2; CDR3 protein: CASSLQGINYGYTF
V gene: TRBV7-2; J gene: TRBJ1-5; CDR3 protein: CASNRGVGEPQHF
V gene: TRBV7-2; J gene: TRBJ2-5; CDR3 protein: CASRPTSGRGETQYF
V gene: TRBV7-3; J gene: TRBJ2-3; CDR3 protein: CASSPRFRSGLHF
V gene: TRBV11-2; J gene: TRBJ2-1; CDR3 protein: CASRGLAGYNEQFF
V gene: TRBV19; J gene: TRBJ1-1; CDR3 protein: CASSDRPYTEAFF